This T cell receptor (beta chain) was captured by sequencing in a study of OX40 agonist ivuxolimab in advanced cancers. In the study overall: Past anti-PD-1, anti-PD-L1 or anti-CTLA-4 therapy was accepted, and around 40% had received some.

Measured with immunoSEQ multiplex PCR; TCRdb has only the in-frame clones, and not every one. The sample consists of 99,000 or so clones, approximately 94% of them appearing once. General study findings and limits: Expanded clones were, on average, more numerous among CD8+ T cells than CD4+. Clonal expansion from baseline to week 6 occurred in both CD4+ and CD8+ T cells. Those patients achieving a partial response at 0.1-3.0 mg/kg showed among the lowest clonal expansion.

The germline V and J ends were trimmed by 4 bases and 2 bases, with 18 bases remaining between them. The germline CDR1 and CDR2 sequences are MDHEN and SYDVKM. The CDR3 sequence is 16 residues long. This clone has a single count. The antigen is not known. This TCR was sampled from an adult with an advanced solid tumor such as melanoma, head and neck, liver or kidney cancer. The chain employs TRBV28 and TRBJ2-7, with D possibly TRBD1 on 6 matching bases. The sequences come from CD4+ or CD8+ T cells sorted from blood, collected in a trial of the OX40 agonist ivuxolimab. The CDR3 here is CASSSVQGVIAYEQYF. The CDR3 DNA reads TGTGCCAGCAGTTCGGTACAGGGCGTCATTGCCTACGAGCAGTACTTC. Together with reference TRBV28 and TRBJ2-7, the CDR3 gives the full variable domain: DVKVTQSSRYLVKRTGEKVFLECVQDMDHENMFWYRQDPGLGLRLIYFSYDVKMKEKGDIPEGYSVSREKKERFSLILESASTNQTSMYLCASSSVQGVIAYEQYFGPGTRLTVT.